Listed below are T cell receptor beta chains from one sample, sequenced in a study of cytomegalovirus exposure and HLA in healthy donors. Libraries were prepared by immunoSEQ multiplex PCR; TCRdb keeps only in-frame clonotypes and omits some of them. The sample carries under 200,000 clones, 70% to 80% recorded once. The sample taken for sequencing was PBMCs. Receptor source: a woman between 25 and 40 years old in good health and CMV-seropositive. CDR3s include the opening cysteine and the closing phenylalanine or tryptophan. A D gene is named only where the DNA matches it firmly. Some rows have no size entry. The others give once, few or many, or a class for an expanded clone.

v_gene	d_gene	abundance	j_gene	CDR3nt	CDR3aa
TRBV7-2	TRBD1	.	TRBJ2-7	TGTGCCAGCAGCTTTGCGACAGGGGGCTACGAGCAGTACTTC	CASSFATGGYEQYF
TRBV19	.	.	TRBJ1-3	TGTGCCAGTAGTACAGGGGGAAACACCATATATTTT	CASSTGGNTIYF
TRBV7-8	TRBD1	few	TRBJ1-6	TGTGCCAGCAGTCGGGACAGGGGAATATTTTCCTATAATTCACCCCTCCACTTT	CASSRDRGIFSYNSPLHF
TRBV18	TRBD1	.	TRBJ1-2	TGTGCCAGCTCACCTTGGGACAGCAAATCGTATGGCTACACCTTC	CASSPWDSKSYGYTF
TRBV5-1	.	.	TRBJ2-7	TGCGCCAGCAGCTACAGCCACGGATTGGACTACGAGCAGTACTTC	CASSYSHGLDYEQYF
TRBV4-1	.	.	TRBJ2-1	TGCGCCAGCAGCCCCCTCGGCCCCGCCGGAGGAAATGAGCAGTTCTTC	CASSPLGPAGGNEQFF
TRBV7-8	TRBD1	.	TRBJ1-2	TGTGCCAGCAGCTTGGATAGGGACAGTAGGGGCTACACCTTC	CASSLDRDSRGYTF
TRBV2	.	.	TRBJ2-6	TGTGCCAGCACTCCCGATGCAGGCTCTGGGGCCAACGTCCTGACTTTC	CASTPDAGSGANVLTF
TRBV2	TRBD1	.	TRBJ2-7	TGTGCTACGTTAAGCGGACAGGGGTCGATATACGAGCAGTACTTC	CATLSGQGSIYEQYF
TRBV2	.	.	TRBJ2-2	TGTGCCAGCAGGACTTTGGGGGGACCTAACACCGGGGAGCTGTTTTTT	CASRTLGGPNTGELFF
TRBV29-1	TRBD1	.	TRBJ2-1	TGCAGCGTTGAAGATACGACAGGGGGCGTTTACAATGAGCAGTTCTTC	CSVEDTTGGVYNEQFF
TRBV5-6	.	few	TRBJ1-4	TGTGCCAGCAGCTTGGGGACACCGAATGAAAAACTGTTTTTT	CASSLGTPNEKLFF
TRBV6-7	TRBD2	.	TRBJ2-7	TGTGCCAGCAGTTACCACCCTCAGCGGGAGGGAAAATACGAGCAGTACTTC	CASSYHPQREGKYEQYF
TRBV25-1	.	few	TRBJ1-2	TGTGCCAGCAGAGGACGCGACGGAGGGGTCGATGGCTACACCTTC	CASRGRDGGVDGYTF
TRBV18	.	.	TRBJ2-7	TGTGCCAGCTCACCCGCCGGGGACGAGCAGTACTTC	CASSPAGDEQYF
TRBV6-6	TRBD1	.	TRBJ1-5	TGTGCCAGCAGACGTCCGGACAGGCGGGATCAGCCCCAGCATTTT	CASRRPDRRDQPQHF
TRBV5-1	.	.	TRBJ2-5	TGCGCCAGCCAAATCGAGACAGGCCTGAAACGAGAGACCCAGTACTTC	CASQIETGLKRETQYF
TRBV29-1	TRBD1	.	TRBJ1-1	TGCAGCGGTCGGACAGGACCGAACACTGAAGCTTTCTTT	CSGRTGPNTEAFF
TRBV5-4	TRBD1	.	TRBJ1-1	TGTGCCAGCAGCTTGAAGAGGGGGCGGAGCACTGAAGCTTTCTTT	CASSLKRGRSTEAFF
TRBV14	TRBD2	.	TRBJ2-2	TGTGCCAGCAGCCCCTTGACTAGCGGGAGAGGCACCGGGGAGCTGTTTTTT	CASSPLTSGRGTGELFF
TRBV12-5	TRBD1	.	TRBJ2-7	TGTGCTAGTGGTTTGTATGGGGGACAGGGGACTTCCTACGAGCAGTACTTC	CASGLYGGQGTSYEQYF
TRBV7-8	TRBD2	.	TRBJ2-7	TGTGCCAGCAGCCCTGCCCGACTAGCGGCCCCCAAGGAGCAGTACTTC	CASSPARLAAPKEQYF
TRBV5-4	.	.	TRBJ2-3	TGTGCCAGCAGCTTGGCCCGGGACACGCTCACAGATACGCAGTATTTT	CASSLARDTLTDTQYF
TRBV9	TRBD2	.	TRBJ2-2	TGTGCCAGCAGCGTAGCCGTCTTGCGGGGGGGCCGCACCGGGGAGCTGTTTTTT	CASSVAVLRGGRTGELFF
TRBV5-4	TRBD2	.	TRBJ2-3	TGTGCCAGCAGTTCCGGGGGGGCAGCGGGGAGCACAGATACGCAGTATTTT	CASSSGGAAGSTDTQYF
TRBV18	TRBD1	.	TRBJ2-1	TGTGCCAGCTCACCTACTAGGACAGGACCGGGGCGGATCTTC	CASSPTRTGPGRIF
TRBV7-9	.	.	TRBJ1-2	TGTGCCAGCAGTCAGGGGTATGGCTACACCTTC	CASSQGYGYTF
TRBV9	TRBD1	.	TRBJ1-6	TGTGCCAGCAGCGTGGCAGGGGGGTATAATTCACCCCTCCACTTT	CASSVAGGYNSPLHF
TRBV29-1	.	.	TRBJ1-1	TGCAGCGTCTTTACCGGGACACCCTCTAAGCGGAACACTGAAGCTTTCTTT	CSVFTGTPSKRNTEAFF